This T cell receptor beta chain was retrieved from a study of blood T cell repertoires in COVID-19. Assay: immunoSEQ multiplex PCR; the TCRdb copy retains only in-frame clones and omits some. The data show over 100,000 clones, about 80% seen once. In germline, CDR1 is MDHEN, CDR2 SYDVKM. The J segment lost 7 bases and the V segment lost 5 bases, leaving 8 bases of the junction unmatched. CDR3 size: 14 residues. The chain uses TRBV28 and TRBJ1-2; TRBD1 agrees at 9 bases. Sequenced material: peripheral blood. The sequence was collected from a woman aged 80 or over with acute or convalescent COVID-19. The DNA of the CDR3 is TGTGCCAGCAGTCTCACAGGGGGCGCAGGTGGCTACACCTTC. Translating it yields CASSLTGGAGGYTF.